This T cell receptor beta chain came from a study of T cells in severe cutaneous drug reactions (dated by TCRdb to about 2019). Study-level background: Recruitment took place between the early 2010s and the late 2010s, drawing patients from Taiwan, Thailand and a European registry network. Enrollment was limited to patients whose SJS/TEN or DRESS diagnosis was probable or definite according to RegiSCAR criteria. The Naranjo algorithm and the ALDEN drug causality algorithm were used to assign the culprit drug. Patients in either the acute or the recovery stage provided biological samples, such as blister fluids/cells and PBMC. Bulk TCR sequencing was combined with single-cell sequencing, quantitative PCR validation, functional assays and transgenic mouse experiments. Libraries were prepared using iRepertoire multiplex PCR, and a comparison was cited by the authors in which similar capture of abundant clonotypes was shown across iRepertoire and 5' RACE methods with or without UMI. Paper-wide results and their limitations: The authors stated that further study is still needed to find out whether the public TCR applies more generally to SJS/TEN caused by other drugs. CBZ-SJS/TEN patients showed strongly increased TRBV12-4 usage, with an average of about 31% in blister cells and around 4.6% in PBMC. Although undetectable or scarce in tolerant-control and healthy-donor PBMC, a public TCRbeta CDR3 was found in all seven CBZ-SJS/TEN blister samples, at a mean of 13.57%.

Library preparation used the iRepertoire multiplex PCR system with TCR subtype-specific primers for both bulk and single-cell sequencing. Bulk TCR beta libraries were generated by multiplex PCR with primers targeting V, D and J gene regions. Bulk TCR library preparation used roughly 95-550 ng of RNA per sample as input. An Illumina MiSeq was used to sequence the bulk TCR beta amplicons. From the authors' description of their analysis: Sample misassignments and low-quality sequencing reads were removed through quality control steps. The CDR3 was defined as the amino acids lying between the Y[YFLI]C motif of the V gene and the [FW]GXGT motif of the J segment. The IMGT database was followed for TRBV and TRBJ gene assignments and CDR3 clonotypes. Per-sample TRBV expression was normalized to the mean of the same gene in PBMC from roughly 40 healthy donors. TCRdb reprocessed the public reads and reports one entry per CDR3 protein sequence, without DNA. Clone size and V and J calls follow TCRdb, not the original study. The sample's records list 2,500 to 3,500 distinct CDR3 sequences. Roughly 51% of the sample goes to the ten largest clones.

As concerns this clonotype: The specificity of this receptor is unknown.

Sequencing was performed on donors who were patients with carbamazepine-induced Stevens-Johnson syndrome or toxic epidermal necrolysis (CBZ-SJS/TEN). To search for drug-specific clonotypes, the T cell receptor repertoires of patients with drug-induced severe cutaneous adverse reactions were profiled by next-generation sequencing. RNA was isolated from either blister cells of skin lesions or peripheral blood mononuclear cells. Taken from cysteine to phenylalanine, the CDR3 has 16 residues. The DNA is unrecorded. CDR1 and CDR2 are read off the germline V gene as SGDLS and YYNGEE. The clonotype comes from a human donor with toxic epidermal necrolysis, a severe cutaneous drug reaction. The specimen sequenced was cells from a skin blister. Sample cell subset or site, as interpreted from the label and publication: unsorted cells from skin lesion blisters. The V and J segments used are TRBV9 and TRBJ2-5; the TRBD2 assignment by TCRdb is unverifiable without DNA. The CDR3 is CASSVGVADIQETQYF.